This T cell receptor (beta chain) is from a study of blood T cell repertoires in COVID-19. Background on the study: The origin of the acute and convalescent COVID-19 samples was the United States, Italy and Spain. The analysed material was cDNA or gDNA that came from T cells, B-cell-depleted T cells, or PBMCs.

In the original analysis: Amplified reference gene primers provided the basis for estimating nucleated cell counts. Clones were sequenced by immunoSEQ multiplex PCR, and TCRdb holds only the in-frame ones, with some missing. V, J and clone size are taken as reported in that table, and D and trimming were inferred from the DNA itself. The sample lists 300,000 or so clones; approximately 82% were seen once. The germline gives CDR1 SQVTM, CDR2 ANQGSEA. Trimming took 2 bases from V and 12 from J, leaving 14 bases between them. CDR3 length: 12 amino acids. The sequence was collected from a woman aged 45-65 years with acute or convalescent COVID-19. The V and J genes are TRBV29-1 and TRBJ2-1; D unclear. The sample taken for sequencing was peripheral blood. CDR3 nucleotides: TGCAGCGTTGAACCCATATCAATGAGGCAGTTCTTC. It translates to CSVEPISMRQFF.